This T cell receptor (beta chain) was sequenced during a study of T-cell reconstitution after alpha-beta-depleted transplantation in children (TCRdb year 2016). About the full investigation: Using TCR repertoire profiling, the study quantitatively followed how T-cell immune reconstitution unfolded in children after TCRalphabeta/CD19-depleted allogeneic hematopoietic cell transplantation.

Library generation was performed with PCR. TCRdb shows the sequencer as Illumina HiSeq 2500. To normalize quantification of the TCRbeta repertoire, the TCR libraries were built with molecular barcoding that relied on unique molecular identifiers. TCRdb reworked the public reads: Q25 trimming with fastp, MiXCR clone assembly, productive beta chains retained. Identical CDR3 protein sequences are pooled into one entry, listed with their most common genes and DNA. A total of approximately 200,000 distinct CDR3 sequences appear in this sample, about 14% of them only once. 13% of the sample is taken by the ten largest. The V end loses 2 bases and the J end loses 1 base, and a stretch of 10 bases separates them. From a lookup of the germline V gene (reference sequence), CDR1 and CDR2 are MNHEY and SMNVEV. Its CDR3 holds 15 amino acids, cysteine through phenylalanine. The retained sequence is limited to the CDR3, 45 bases, with the frame set at the first base.

This clonotype has ten or more counts. This receptor's antigen is unknown. Within one base of it there is no much larger clone, and no base qualities were kept. The source of this sequence is a human donor who donated a stem cell graft to a child with acute lymphoblastic leukemia. The sequencing here drew on PBMCs from the stem cell graft donor, taken from the stem cell graft. The rearranged chain carries TRBV27 and TRBJ2-3, with no D gene named confidently. The CDR3 amino acid sequence is: CASSLKALGTDTQYF. The nucleotide sequence reads TGTGCCAGCAGTTTAAAAGCGCTAGGCACAGATACGCAGTATTTT.